The entry that follows covers one T cell receptor (beta chain) sequence. Antigen unknown. These data belong to a study of naive CD8 T cells in extremely preterm neonates. Trimming took 1 base from V and 2 from J, leaving 6 bases between them. Germline CDR1 and CDR2: MGHRA and YSYEKL. The CDR3 has 13 residues. Study-wide results and limits: CDR3 nucleotide sharing was over 2.5% in preterm, 0.4% term, about 0.027% children, approximately 0.0091% adults. Preterm infants showed shorter CDR3s, fewer N additions and less trimming than older groups.

Cord blood came from elective full-term cesareans at about 35-42 weeks without labor or membrane rupture. The table came from immunoSEQ multiplex PCR; TCRdb's copy has only in-frame clones and leaves some out. The data show approximately 6,000 clones, with around 98% seen just once and 0.4% held by the top ten. Sequencing was carried out using naive CD8+ T cells from cord blood. The sequence was obtained from a newborn in good health. The gene calls are TRBV4-1 and TRBJ2-7, with D uncertain. CDR3 nucleotides: TGCGCCAGCAGCCAAGTCCCGGCCTACGAGCAGTACTTC. This codes for CASSQVPAYEQYF.